Below are 29 T cell receptor beta chains sequenced from a single sample in a study of cytomegalovirus exposure and HLA in healthy donors. A multiplex PCR was run with 60 Vbeta primers and 13 Jbeta primers. Clones were sequenced by immunoSEQ multiplex PCR, and TCRdb holds only the in-frame ones, with some missing. In the table there are tens of thousands of clones, approximately 85% of which are singletons. Sequencing was carried out using PBMCs. These receptors were taken from a man between 25 and 39 years old in good health and CMV-seropositive.

J is TRBJ1-5 and V is TRBV9; perhaps TRBD1 as D (5 bases). The CDR3 extends over 15 amino acids. Trimming took 4 bases from V and 0 from J, leaving 11 bases between them. Germline V lookup: CDR1 SGDLS, CDR2 YYNGEE. The CDR3 sequence: CASSPWGDSNQPQHF. The DNA of the CDR3 is TGTGCCAGCAGCCCCTGGGGGGATAGCAATCAGCCCCAGCATTTT. Using reference TRBV9 and TRBJ1-5 for the parts outside the CDR3, the full variable domain is DSGVTQTPKHLITATGQRVTLRCSPRSGDLSVYWYQQSLDQGLQFLIQYYNGEERAKGNILERFSAQQFPDLHSELNLSSLELGDSALYFCASSPWGDSNQPQHFGDGTRLSIL.

The V call is TRBV10-2, the J call TRBJ2-3; 8 bases align to TRBD2. J lost 3 bases, V lost 6 bases, and 11 bases had no gene match. Germline V CDR1 and CDR2: WSHSY, SAAADI. The CDR3 runs 16 residues. CDR3 residues: CASRPSGSSLTDTQYF. The CDR3, as DNA: TGCGCCAGCAGGCCGAGCGGGAGTTCACTAACAGATACGCAGTATTTT.

This clone was picked up one time. This chain links TRBV30 with TRBJ2-1; tentative D call: TRBD1 (6 bases). With 0 bases removed from V and 7 bases from J, the gap between germline ends came to 10 bases. The CDR3 length is 13 residues. CDR1 and CDR2 from the germline V gene are GTSNPN and SVGIG (reference sequence). CDR3 nucleotides: TGTGCCTGGAGTGTACAAGGGGGAAATGAGCAGTTCTTC. Residues: CAWSVQGGNEQFF.

This clone was detected once. This CDR3 reads CASTEVLAGWSNEQFF. The CDR3 coding sequence is TGTGCCAGCACCGAAGTACTAGCGGGATGGAGCAATGAGCAGTTCTTC. V gene TRBV2 combines with J gene TRBJ2-1, with 10 bases matching TRBD2. The junction had 12 bases not matched to a gene; V was cut back by 7 bases and J by 6 bases. This CDR3 has 16 amino acids. Germline V lookup: CDR1 SNHLY, CDR2 FYNNEI.

This chain joins TRBV19 and TRBJ2-1; the D gene is possibly TRBD2 (6 bases). The CDR3 length is 15 residues. Germline CDR1 LNHDA, CDR2 SQIVND (reference sequence). V gave up 2 bases and J gave up 3 bases, with 11 bases separating them. In DNA form, the CDR3 reads TGTGCCAGTAGTATACTCGGGGGAATCTACAATGAGCAGTTCTTC. This encodes CASSILGGIYNEQFF.

This clone has more than one count but fewer than ten. This chain uses TRBV6-1 with TRBJ1-5; 7 nucleotides line up with TRBD1. In germline, CDR1 is MNHNS, CDR2 SASEGT. With 0 bases clipped from V and 4 bases from J, the junction kept 3 bases outside the gene matches. The CDR3 runs to 15 residues. The CDR3 sequence: CASSEAGQQNQPQHF. The CDR3 coding sequence is TGTGCCAGCAGTGAAGCGGGACAGCAGAATCAGCCCCAGCATTTT.

The chain joins TRBV7-2 to TRBJ2-7; D not certain. CDR1 is SGHTA and CDR2 is FQGNSA in the germline V gene. V was trimmed by 5 bases and J by 1 base, leaving 21 bases between them. The CDR3 is 17 residues long. CDR3 in DNA: TGTGCCAGCAGCCACTTTGTCGTTAGCCGCTATTCCTACGAGCAGTACTTC. Its translation is CASSHFVVSRYSYEQYF.

The chain recombines TRBV18 with TRBJ2-7, with 7 bases matching TRBD2. The CDR3 covers 16 residues. CDR1 and CDR2 from the germline V gene are KGHSH and LQKENI. J gave up 6 bases and V 3 bases, and 14 bases lay outside the gene matches. CDR3 DNA sequence: TGTGCCAGCTCACCCCCACCAGCAGGCCCGGGGGGCGAGCAGTACTTC. Its protein is CASSPPPAGPGGEQYF.

This rearrangement joins TRBV29-1 to TRBJ1-6; D not resolved. Trimming shortened V by 4 bases and J by 9 bases, and 10 bases separated the two germline ends. Germline V gene sequence: CDR1 SQVTM, CDR2 ANQGSEA. The CDR3 has 12 amino acids. CDR3 DNA sequence: TGCAGCGTTGGAGTCAGCGGTTCACCCCTCCACTTT. This gives the protein CSVGVSGSPLHF.

This clone occurred a few times. The chain recombines TRBV27 with TRBJ1-1, with TRBD1 as a possible D gene (5 bases). Trimming removed 1 base at V and 1 base at J, with 7 bases between. Germline V gene sequence: CDR1 MNHEY, CDR2 SMNVEV (reference sequence). The CDR3 is 14 residues long. Here the CDR3 DNA reads TGTGCCAGCAGTTTATTCGGGGGGAACACTGAAGCTTTCTTT. It codes for CASSLFGGNTEAFF.

V gene TRBV23-1 combines with J gene TRBJ2-1; TRBD1 is a possible D gene (6 bases). TRBV23-1 qualifies as an ORF whose function is uncertain. The length of the CDR3 is 16 residues. Trimming cost V 0 bases and J 3 bases, with 12 bases left between them. CDR3 nucleotides: TGCGCCAGCAGTCAATCGAGGCAGGGGATCTACAATGAGCAGTTCTTC. Amino acid sequence: CASSQSRQGIYNEQFF.

The V and J genes are TRBV6-4 and TRBJ2-2, with D tentatively TRBD2 (6 bases). The V end lost 6 bases, the J end lost 0 bases, and 14 bases lay between the germline ends. The CDR3 runs 16 residues. Germline-derived CDR1 and CDR2 are MRHNA and SNTAGT. The CDR3 spells CASSAGLLTNTGELFF. Written as DNA, the CDR3 is TGTGCCAGCAGCGCCGGACTATTAACGAACACCGGGGAGCTGTTTTTT.

This clone appeared once. The V gene is TRBV9, the J gene TRBJ2-3; weak D call: TRBD2 (5 bases). CDR1 and CDR2 (germline): SGDLS, YYNGEE. The length of the CDR3 is 13 residues. Trimming pared 0 bases from V and 5 bases from J, leaving 7 bases between. DNA for the CDR3: TGTGCCAGCAGCGTAGAGGAGGTAGATACGCAGTATTTT. Its protein product is CASSVEEVDTQYF.

The rearrangement joins TRBV10-3 to TRBJ1-6; unclear D gene. The V and J ends lost 0 bases and 13 bases respectively, with 7 bases between them. Looked up from germline, CDR1 is ENHRY and CDR2 is SYGVKD. The CDR3 contains 12 residues. CDR3 nucleotides: TGTGCCATCAGTGAGTCAGAACTTCCCCTCCACTTT. It translates to CAISESELPLHF.

The rearrangement uses TRBV18 and TRBJ1-3; D unresolved. The CDR3 covers 17 residues. Germline CDR1 reads KGHSH; CDR2 reads LQKENI. Trimming removed 0 bases from V and 0 bases from J, with 12 bases in between. DNA for the CDR3: TGTGCCAGCTCACCACCCCTCTCACAGAGCTCTGGAAACACCATATATTTT. Translation: CASSPPLSQSSGNTIYF.

The gene calls are TRBV6-5 and TRBJ2-1, with D possibly being TRBD2 (6 bases). The V end lost 2 bases, the J end lost 5 bases, and 13 bases lay between the germline ends. CDR3 length equals 15 residues. CDR1 MNHEY and CDR2 SVGAGI come from the germline V gene. The CDR3 loop reads CASSYPGLLNNEQFF. The CDR3 DNA reads as TGTGCCAGCAGTTACCCGGGACTTCTTAACAATGAGCAGTTCTTC.

The rearrangement joins TRBV5-4 to TRBJ1-4; D is unclear. Trimming took off 1 base at V and 8 bases at J, with 15 bases between the two ends. CDR3 length equals 15 residues. Germline V gives CDR1 SGHNT, CDR2 YYREEE (reference sequence). CDR3 sequence reads: CASSLSIPGREKLFF. The DNA of the CDR3 is TGTGCCAGCAGCTTGTCGATCCCGGGGAGGGAAAAACTGTTTTTT.

The chain links TRBV18 to TRBJ1-5; 9 nucleotides line up with TRBD1. Germline V gives CDR1 KGHSH, CDR2 LQKENI. This CDR3 has 16 residues. J was trimmed by 2 bases and V by 5 bases; bases with no gene match: 7. Here the CDR3 reads CASSSQGAVGNQPQHF. CDR3 in DNA: TGTGCCAGCTCATCACAGGGGGCTGTTGGCAATCAGCCCCAGCATTTT.

The chain is built from TRBV27 and TRBJ1-1; TRBD1 is a possible D gene (6 bases). Trimming stripped 5 bases from V and 2 bases from J, with 21 bases between. The CDR3 has 17 amino acids. Germline lookup yields CDR1 MNHEY and CDR2 SMNVEV (reference sequence). CDR3 sequence (DNA): TGTGCCAGCAGTAGCCCGGTACGAACAGGGCCAAACACTGAAGCTTTCTTT. Translated, it gives CASSSPVRTGPNTEAFF.

The rearrangement joins TRBV28 to TRBJ1-6; 7 bases fit TRBD1. The CDR3 consists of 13 residues. The V and J ends lost 8 bases and 7 bases, in that order; junction bases with no gene match: 5. Germline V lookup: CDR1 MDHEN, CDR2 SYDVKM. The CDR3 region has the DNA TGTGCCAGCCGGGGCAGGGGGAATTCACCCCTCCACTTT. Amino acids: CASRGRGNSPLHF.

The chain combines TRBV27 with TRBJ1-1; TRBD1 matches at 7 bases. Trimming took 2 bases from V and 5 from J; bases not matched to a gene: 8. Germline V gene data show CDR1 as MNHEY and CDR2 as SMNVEV (reference sequence). The length of the CDR3 is 15 residues. DNA for the CDR3: TGTGCCAGCAGTTTAGAGGGACAGAGGGTGACTGAAGCTTTCTTT. Its protein product is CASSLEGQRVTEAFF.

The rearrangement links TRBV11-2 to TRBJ2-2; TRBD1 is a possible D gene (6 bases). Trimming took 1 base from V and 4 from J, leaving 13 bases between them. Germline CDR1 and CDR2: SGHAT and FQNNGV. The CDR3 covers 16 residues. DNA for the CDR3: TGTGCCAGCAGCTTAGTCGGCACAGGGATCACCGGGGAGCTGTTTTTT. It is translated as CASSLVGTGITGELFF.

This sequence joins TRBV10-2 and TRBJ2-7; 8 bases are shared with TRBD2. This CDR3 is 14 amino acids long. From germline, CDR1 is WSHSY and CDR2 SAAADI. Unmatched junction bases numbered 5, after V lost 4 bases and J lost 3 bases. This CDR3 is CASSGGLANYEQYF. The CDR3 coding sequence is TGCGCCAGCAGTGGTGGACTAGCAAACTACGAGCAGTACTTC.

The V gene is TRBV10-1, the J gene TRBJ2-7; D possibly corresponds to TRBD2 (5 bases). V shed 3 bases and J shed 2 bases, with 11 bases lying between them. The CDR3 consists of 14 residues. CDR1 WNHNN and CDR2 SYGVQD come from the germline V gene (reference sequence). As DNA, the CDR3 is TGCGCCAGCAGTGAAAGCGGATTAACCTACGAGCAGTACTTC. Amino acid sequence: CASSESGLTYEQYF.

The chain carries TRBV27 and TRBJ2-1, with 11 nucleotides matching TRBD2. Germline-derived CDR1 and CDR2 are MNHEY and SMNVEV (reference sequence). The CDR3 extends over 16 amino acids. Trimming took 5 bases from V and 6 from J; bases not matched to a gene: 9. Here the CDR3 DNA reads TGTGCCAGCAGTCCTACTAGCGGGAGTACCCCCAATGAGCAGTTCTTC. This gives the protein CASSPTSGSTPNEQFF.

The rearrangement uses TRBV5-1 and TRBJ1-1; 10 bases are a match to TRBD1. Trimming cost V 5 bases and J 2 bases; bases outside gene matches: 9. Germline V gene lookup returns CDR1 SGHRS and CDR2 YFSETQ. The CDR3 has 16 residues. The CDR3 region has the DNA TGCGCCAGCAGATCCGGGACAGGGGTCCTTAACACTGAAGCTTTCTTT. This translates into CASRSGTGVLNTEAFF.

V gene TRBV30 combines with J gene TRBJ2-7; weak D call: TRBD2 (5 bases). From germline, CDR1 is GTSNPN and CDR2 SVGIG (reference sequence). The CDR3 runs 13 residues. V was clipped by 8 bases and J by 0 bases, with 14 bases between them. The CDR3, as DNA: TGTGCCGTAGCTGGGAGTAGCTCCTACGAGCAGTACTTC. Its translation: CAVAGSSSYEQYF. The full variable domain, rest sourced from reference TRBV30 and TRBJ2-7, is SQTIHQWPATLVQPVGSPLSLECTVEGTSNPNLYWYRQAAGRGLQLLFYSVGIGQISSEVPQNLSASRPQDRQFILSSKKLLLSDSGFYLCAVAGSSSYEQYFGPGTRLTVT.

This clone came up once. The chain carries TRBV14 and TRBJ2-1, with TRBD2 matching over 11 bases. J gave up 5 bases and V 5 bases, and 5 bases lay outside the gene matches. This CDR3 contains 15 residues. Germline V CDR1 and CDR2: SGHDN, FVKESK. CDR3 in amino acids: CASSTSGRSDNEQFF. For the CDR3, the DNA is TGTGCCAGCAGCACTAGCGGGAGATCAGACAATGAGCAGTTCTTC.

The genes are TRBV9 and TRBJ2-1; a possible D gene is TRBD2 (6 bases). V was cut by 2 bases and J by 10 bases, with 19 bases left in between. Per germline, CDR1 SGDLS and CDR2 YYNGEE. The CDR3 has 15 amino acids. CDR3 sequence reads: CASSVMAGLFGEQFF. For the CDR3, the DNA is TGTGCCAGCAGCGTCATGGCGGGACTTTTCGGAGAGCAGTTCTTC. Using reference TRBV9 and TRBJ2-1 for the parts outside the CDR3, the full variable domain is DSGVTQTPKHLITATGQRVTLRCSPRSGDLSVYWYQQSLDQGLQFLIQYYNGEERAKGNILERFSAQQFPDLHSELNLSSLELGDSALYFCASSVMAGLFGEQFFGPGTRLTVL.